Given below is one T cell receptor (beta chain) in context. Its target is not known. The individuals who served as donors were healthy Caucasians living in Russia, aged roughly 6 to 95. Each donor supplied approximately 10 milliliters of peripheral blood. V was pared by 10 bases and J by 6 bases, with 13 bases between. The CDR3 is 11 residues long. This specimen comes from a study of blood T cells in healthy people across ages. General study points: Changes in expanded clonotypes were possibly confounded, as the CMV status of donors was unknown. Any conclusive comparison of naive versus antigen-experienced cells was prevented by using unsorted PBMCs.

A second PCR of about 6 to 11 cycles used a sample-barcoded 5' primer and a J-beta primer mix. TCRdb reprocessed the 5' RACE reads via MiXCR and lists one record per CDR3 protein. The top ten hold roughly 12% of the sample, which has approximately 880,000 distinct CDR3 sequences, 45% to 50% seen once. This receptor was identified in a man aged 25-45 years in good health. The rearrangement joins TRBV12-3 or TRBV12-4 to TRBJ2-7; weak D call: TRBD2 (5 bases). Input material: blood. The CDR3 is CATTLALEQYF. For the CDR3, the DNA is TGTGCCACCACCTTAGCGCTCGAGCAGTACTTC.